This TCR beta chain derives from a study of CDR3 diversity in severe acne. CDR1 and CDR2 from the germline V gene are MGHRA and YSYEKL. V was cut by 0 bases and J by 6 bases, with 11 bases left in between. The CDR3 is 15 amino acids. MiXCR, run by TCRdb on the PCR reads, gives a single entry per CDR3 protein. In the table there are approximately 97,000 distinct CDR3 sequences, around 56% of which are singletons. The specimen sequenced was blood. The V call is TRBV4-1, the J call TRBJ2-2; D is uncertain. This receptor was taken from a male donor with acne. The CDR3 DNA follows: TGCGCCAGCAGCCAAGACGCCGGATACGCCGGGGAGCTGTTTTTT. Encoded protein: CASSQDAGYAGELFF.